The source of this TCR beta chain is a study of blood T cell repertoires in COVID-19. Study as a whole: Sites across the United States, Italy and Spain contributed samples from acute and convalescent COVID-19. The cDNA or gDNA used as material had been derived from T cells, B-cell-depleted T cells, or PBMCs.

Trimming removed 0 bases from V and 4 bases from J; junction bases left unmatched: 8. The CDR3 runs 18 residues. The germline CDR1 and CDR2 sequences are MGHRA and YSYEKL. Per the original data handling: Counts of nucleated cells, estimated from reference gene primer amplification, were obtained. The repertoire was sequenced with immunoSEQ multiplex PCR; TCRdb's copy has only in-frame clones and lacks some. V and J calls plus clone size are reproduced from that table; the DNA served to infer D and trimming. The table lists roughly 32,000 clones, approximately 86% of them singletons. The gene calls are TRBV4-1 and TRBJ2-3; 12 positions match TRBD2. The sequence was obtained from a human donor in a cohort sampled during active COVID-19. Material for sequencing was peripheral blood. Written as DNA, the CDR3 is TGCGCCAGCAGCCAAGAAAATCTAGCGGGGGGGCGGTCAGATACGCAGTATTTT. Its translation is CASSQENLAGGRSDTQYF.